These 19 T cell receptor beta chains were all obtained from the same sample, sequenced in a study of blood T cell repertoires in COVID-19. The assay was immunoSEQ multiplex PCR, and TCRdb's table has in-frame clones only and misses some. The sample records 200,000 to 300,000 clones, around 86% being singletons. The sample taken for sequencing was peripheral blood. The receptors come from a woman aged 60-75 years with active or convalescent COVID-19.

The chain couples TRBV18 to TRBJ2-5; D remains unclear. From germline, CDR1 is KGHSH and CDR2 LQKENI. The V end was cut by 3 bases, the J end by 2 bases, with 4 bases between. This CDR3 has 12 amino acids. The CDR3 here is CASSPKQETQYF. CDR3 in DNA: TGTGCCAGCTCACCTAAACAAGAGACCCAGTACTTC.

V and J are TRBV9 and TRBJ1-2; no clear D gene. The CDR3 contains 11 residues. Germline loops: CDR1 SGDLS, CDR2 YYNGEE. Between the trimmed V and J ends, which lost 5 bases and 7 bases, there was a span of 9 bases. The chain's CDR3 is CASSQTGGYTF. The CDR3 DNA follows: TGTGCCAGCAGTCAGACGGGTGGCTACACCTTC. The complete variable domain, with remaining parts taken from reference TRBV9 and TRBJ1-2, reads DSGVTQTPKHLITATGQRVTLRCSPRSGDLSVYWYQQSLDQGLQFLIQYYNGEERAKGNILERFSAQQFPDLHSELNLSSLELGDSALYFCASSQTGGYTFGSGTRLTVV.

This clone was detected only once. The CDR3 sequence is CASSHDRLQETQYF. In nucleotides, the CDR3 is TGTGCCAGCAGCCACGACAGGCTCCAAGAGACCCAGTACTTC. The rearrangement joins TRBV3-1 (or the pseudogene TRBV3-2) to TRBJ2-5, with a weak D call TRBD1 (6 bases). Trimming took 3 bases from V and 1 from J, leaving 9 bases between them. The CDR3 runs to 14 residues. CDR1 LGHDT and CDR2 YNNKEL come from the germline V gene (reference sequence).

This clone was counted only a few times. The CDR3 bases are TGTGCCAGTAGTACCCAGACAGGGAGGTTGGGTGGCTACACCTTC. This translates into CASSTQTGRLGGYTF. The V and J genes are TRBV19 and TRBJ1-2, with 7 bases matching TRBD1. V gave up 4 bases and J gave up 7 bases; unmatched junction bases: 12. The CDR3 is 15 residues long. CDR1 and CDR2 from the germline V gene are LNHDA and SQIVND (reference sequence).

V gene TRBV7-7 combines with J gene TRBJ2-2; the match to TRBD2 covers 10 bases. CDR3 size: 18 residues. Losses at the gene ends were 0 bases for V and 7 bases for J; bases not matched to a gene: 11. Germline lookup yields CDR1 SSHAT and CDR2 FNYEAQ (reference sequence). The CDR3 protein is CASSLAVKGGTSVGELFF. CDR3 nucleotide sequence: TGTGCCAGCAGCTTAGCGGTCAAGGGAGGGACTAGCGTCGGGGAGCTGTTTTTT.

This chain uses TRBV10-3 with TRBJ2-1, with D unclear. The length of the CDR3 is 14 residues. V was shortened by 7 bases and J by 0 bases, with 10 bases between the two germline ends. Germline values: CDR1 ENHRY, CDR2 SYGVKD. In nucleotides, the CDR3 is TGTGCCATCACTTCTGAGAGCTCCTACAATGAGCAGTTCTTC. Its translation is CAITSESSYNEQFF.

The chain couples TRBV10-1 to TRBJ1-1; TRBD1 matches at 7 bases. This CDR3 region has 12 residues. The ends lost 2 bases at V and 6 bases at J; junction bases unmatched: 0. Per germline, CDR1 WNHNN and CDR2 SYGVQD (reference sequence). CDR3 DNA: TGCGCCAGCAGTGAGCAGGGGGCTGAAGCTTTCTTT. This sequence encodes CASSEQGAEAFF.

The chain joins TRBV19 to TRBJ1-3; 7 bases line up with TRBD1. Trimming took 5 bases from V and 2 from J; bases not matched to a gene: 9. The CDR3 spans 16 residues. The V gene's germline CDR1 is LNHDA and CDR2 SQIVND (reference sequence). The CDR3 here is CASSALQGKTGNTIYF. DNA for the CDR3: TGTGCCAGTAGTGCCTTACAGGGGAAAACTGGAAACACCATATATTTT.

This chain joins TRBV11-2 and TRBJ1-2; D is unresolved. Trimming left V 5 bases short and J 2 bases short, with 21 bases between. The V gene's germline CDR1 is SGHAT and CDR2 FQNNGV. CDR3 length: 17 amino acids. The CDR3 coding sequence is TGTGCCAGCAGCCTTAACCCACGAAAGGCGGAAAACTATGGCTACACCTTC. Its translation is CASSLNPRKAENYGYTF.

This rearrangement joins TRBV7-2 to TRBJ1-2; tentatively, D is TRBD1 (6 bases). There are 13 residues in the CDR3. V was shortened by 1 base and J by 4 bases, with 7 bases between the two germline ends. Germline lookup yields CDR1 SGHTA and CDR2 FQGNSA. CDR3 nucleotides: TGTGCCAGCAGCTTAGGGACAGTCTATGGCTACACCTTC. It specifies CASSLGTVYGYTF.

This clone was detected once. The chain combines TRBV4-3 with TRBJ2-1; tentative D call: TRBD2 (5 bases). Germline V gives CDR1 LGHNA, CDR2 YSLEER. The V end lost 5 bases, the J end lost 3 bases, and 8 bases lay between the germline ends. The CDR3 runs to 13 residues. For the CDR3, the DNA is TGCGCCAGCAGCAGCGGAAACTACAATGAGCAGTTCTTC. This codes for CASSSGNYNEQFF.

The chain links TRBV7-6 to TRBJ2-7; maybe TRBD1 (5 bases). CDR3 length: 15 residues. Germline V gene data show CDR1 as SGHVS and CDR2 as FNYEAQ. Between the trimmed V and J ends, which lost 5 bases and 2 bases, there was a span of 16 bases. The DNA for the CDR3 is TGTGCCAGCAGCCAAGGGCAGGGCTTTACCTACGAGCAGTACTTC. Translation: CASSQGQGFTYEQYF. The variable domain in full, with the rest retrieved from reference TRBV7-6 and TRBJ2-7, is GAGVSQSPRYKVTKRGQDVALRCDPISGHVSLYWYRQALGQGPEFLTYFNYEAQQDKSGLPNDRFSAERPEGSISTLTIQRTEQRDSAMYRCASSQGQGFTYEQYFGPGTRLTVT.

The chain uses TRBV6-1 and TRBJ1-3, with 8 positions matching TRBD1. Trimming removed 3 bases from V and 4 bases from J; junction bases left unmatched: 5. This CDR3 region has 15 residues. The germline CDR1 and CDR2 sequences are MNHNS and SASEGT. The DNA for the CDR3 is TGTGCCAGCAGTGAGAGGACAGGGATCGGAAACACCATATATTTT. It codes for CASSERTGIGNTIYF.

V and J are TRBV5-1 and TRBJ1-4; tentatively, D is TRBD1 (6 bases). Trimming took 4 bases from V and 7 from J, leaving 20 bases between them. Germline V gives CDR1 SGHRS, CDR2 YFSETQ. This CDR3 is built from 16 residues. CDR3 amino acids: CASSRLPGGRSEKLFF. DNA for the CDR3: TGCGCCAGCAGCCGCCTCCCGGGGGGCCGGTCTGAAAAACTGTTTTTT. The complete variable domain, with remaining parts taken from reference TRBV5-1 and TRBJ1-4, reads KAGVTQTPRYLIKTRGQQVTLSCSPISGHRSVSWYQQTPGQGLQFLFEYFSETQRNKGNFPGRFSGRQFSNSRSEMNVSTLELGDSALYLCASSRLPGGRSEKLFFGSGTQLSVL.

The chain uses TRBV6-5 and TRBJ2-1; possible D gene TRBD2, 6 bases. Trimming pared 6 bases from V and 0 bases from J, leaving 9 bases between. Germline V lookup: CDR1 MNHEY, CDR2 SVGAGI. The CDR3 is 14 amino acids. The CDR3 protein is CASSAGSSYNEQFF. CDR3 coding DNA: TGTGCCAGCAGCGCGGGGAGCTCCTACAATGAGCAGTTCTTC.

The V call is TRBV27, the J call TRBJ1-5; perhaps TRBD1 as D (6 bases). Germline lookup yields CDR1 MNHEY and CDR2 SMNVEV (reference sequence). Trimming took off 0 bases at V and 7 bases at J, with 13 bases between the two ends. CDR3 length: 15 residues. CDR3 amino acids: CASSLSGQLNQPQHF. The DNA of the CDR3 is TGTGCCAGCAGTTTATCGGGACAACTGAACCAGCCCCAGCATTTT.

The V and J genes are TRBV30 and TRBJ2-7; 10 positions agree with TRBD2. CDR3 size: 15 residues. The J segment lost 6 bases and the V segment lost 4 bases, leaving 12 bases of the junction unmatched. CDR1 and CDR2 (germline): GTSNPN, SVGIG (reference sequence). CDR3 nucleotide sequence: TGTGCCTGGACCTATATAGCTAGCGGGGGTGCCGAGCAGTACTTC. Residues: CAWTYIASGGAEQYF.

The chain joins TRBV19 to TRBJ1-4; TRBD1 matches at 7 bases. CDR1 is LNHDA and CDR2 is SQIVND in the germline V gene (reference sequence). V gave up 7 bases and J gave up 7 bases; unmatched junction bases: 12. The CDR3 loop spans 15 amino acids. CDR3 protein: CASTPPGTVSEKLFF. The CDR3 coding sequence is TGTGCCAGTACGCCCCCCGGGACAGTAAGTGAAAAACTGTTTTTT.

The CDR3 spells CAKLQGGTGNSPLHF. The CDR3 DNA reads as TGCGCCAAACTACAGGGGGGGACGGGGAATTCACCCCTCCACTTT. V usage is TRBV23-1 and J usage is TRBJ1-6; 8 bases line up with TRBD1. TRBV23-1 is an ORF, and what it does is uncertain. This CDR3 comprises 15 residues. With V trimmed by 10 bases and J by 7 bases, 12 bases remained unmatched.